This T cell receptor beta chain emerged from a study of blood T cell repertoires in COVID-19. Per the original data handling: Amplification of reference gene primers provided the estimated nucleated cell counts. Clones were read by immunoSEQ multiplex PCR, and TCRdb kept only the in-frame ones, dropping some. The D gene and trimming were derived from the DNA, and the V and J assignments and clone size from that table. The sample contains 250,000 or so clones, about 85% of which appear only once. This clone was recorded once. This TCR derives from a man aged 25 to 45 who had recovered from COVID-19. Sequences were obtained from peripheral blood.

CDR3 loop: CATHRVQTEAFF. As DNA, the CDR3 is TGTGCCACCCACAGGGTACAGACTGAAGCTTTCTTT. The rearrangement joins TRBV6-5 to TRBJ1-1; TRBD1 might be the D (6 bases). The CDR3 loop spans 12 amino acids. V gave up 10 bases and J gave up 5 bases, with 14 bases separating them. Germline V CDR1 and CDR2: MNHEY, SVGAGI.